Presented here are 23 T cell receptor beta chains from one specimen sequenced in a study of technical replicates of blood from several donors. Method: immunoSEQ multiplex PCR; TCRdb's copy keeps in-frame clones and lacks some. The sample has approximately 95,000 clones; approximately 95% are singletons. Sample: T cells isolated from PBMCs. The receptors here all came from a human donor in good health.

The chain is built from TRBV27 and TRBJ1-1; 9 bases align to TRBD1. The length of the CDR3 is 14 residues. CDR1 is MNHEY and CDR2 is SMNVEV in the germline V gene (reference sequence). V was clipped by 5 bases and J by 4 bases; unmatched bases: 5. CDR3 region: CASSLDRGGTEAFF. DNA for the CDR3: TGTGCCAGCAGTCTTGACAGGGGGGGCACTGAAGCTTTCTTT.

The chain recombines TRBV5-5 with TRBJ1-2; D call uncertain. Per germline, CDR1 SGHKS and CDR2 YYEKEE (reference sequence). This CDR3 is built from 13 residues. Trimming took 1 base from V and 4 from J, leaving 8 bases between them. The CDR3 loop reads CASSLQEGYGYTF. CDR3 bases: TGTGCCAGCAGCTTGCAGGAGGGCTATGGCTACACCTTC. Variable domain in full (rest from reference TRBV5-5 and TRBJ1-2): DAGVTQSPTHLIKTRGQQVTLRCSPISGHKSVSWYQQVLGQGPQFIFQYYEKEERGRGNFPDRFSARQFPNYSSELNVNALLLGDSALYLCASSLQEGYGYTFGSGTRLTVV.

The chain couples TRBV9 to TRBJ2-3, with D perhaps matching TRBD2 (6 bases). Germline V gives CDR1 SGDLS, CDR2 YYNGEE. CDR3 size: 15 residues. The V end lost 1 base, the J end lost 0 bases, and 9 bases lay between the germline ends. The CDR3 sequence is CASSVTGTSTDTQYF. In DNA form, the CDR3 reads TGTGCCAGCAGCGTAACTGGGACTAGCACAGATACGCAGTATTTT. Looking up the rest from reference TRBV9 and TRBJ2-3 gives the full variable domain: DSGVTQTPKHLITATGQRVTLRCSPRSGDLSVYWYQQSLDQGLQFLIQYYNGEERAKGNILERFSAQQFPDLHSELNLSSLELGDSALYFCASSVTGTSTDTQYFGPGTRLTVL.

The chain employs TRBV19 and TRBJ2-7, with 9 bases identical to TRBD2. V dropped 6 bases and J dropped 4; count of bases not matched to a gene: 7. Germline CDR1 and CDR2: LNHDA and SQIVND (reference sequence). The CDR3 length is 14 residues. The CDR3 here is CASSLSGSGYEQYF. In DNA, the CDR3 is TGTGCCAGTAGCCTTAGCGGGAGTGGGTACGAGCAGTACTTC.

The chain joins TRBV6-6 to TRBJ1-5; no clear D gene. There are 14 residues in the CDR3. Germline CDR1 MNHNY, CDR2 SVGAGI (reference sequence). V was shortened by 3 bases and J by 2 bases, with 8 bases between the two germline ends. CDR3: CASSYFSGNQPQHF. The CDR3 DNA reads as TGTGCCAGCAGTTATTTTAGTGGCAATCAGCCCCAGCATTTT.

V gene TRBV5-1 combines with J gene TRBJ1-2; D may be TRBD1 (5 bases). The V end was cut by 0 bases, the J end by 6 bases, with 9 bases between. Germline CDR1 SGHRS, CDR2 YFSETQ. This CDR3 spans 13 amino acids. The CDR3 DNA reads as TGCGCCAGCAGCTTGGGGGGCGTTGATGGCTACACCTTC. Amino acid sequence: CASSLGGVDGYTF.

V gene TRBV5-4 combines with J gene TRBJ1-1; 7 positions match TRBD1. Germline CDR1 is SGHNT and CDR2 is YYREEE (reference sequence). The CDR3 is 11 residues long. Trimming took 9 bases from V and 6 from J; bases not matched to a gene: 5. The DNA for the CDR3 is TGTGCCACCAGACAGGGCGCTGAAGCTTTCTTT. This sequence encodes CATRQGAEAFF.

This chain connects TRBV6-5 to TRBJ2-3; 7 nucleotides line up with TRBD2. The CDR3 runs to 16 residues. From germline, CDR1 is MNHEY and CDR2 SVGAGI. Trimming cost V 1 base and J 4 bases; bases outside gene matches: 8. This CDR3 reads CASSYFGGSSPDTQYF. The CDR3 coding sequence is TGTGCCAGCAGTTACTTTGGCGGGAGTAGTCCAGATACGCAGTATTTT.

The J gene is TRBJ2-2, the V gene TRBV19; D is uncertain. The germline V and J ends were trimmed by 5 bases and 1 base, with 8 bases remaining between them. The CDR3 sequence is 14 residues long. Germline lookup yields CDR1 LNHDA and CDR2 SQIVND (reference sequence). The CDR3 nucleotides are TGTGCCAGTAGTGCGCACAGGAACACCGGGGAGCTGTTTTTT. Translation: CASSAHRNTGELFF.

This sequence joins TRBV7-3 and TRBJ2-3; D is uncertain. V was pared by 3 bases and J by 8 bases, with 9 bases between. Germline loops: CDR1 SGHTA, CDR2 FQGTGA. The CDR3 sequence is 12 residues long. The CDR3 protein is CASSLSLGTQYF. The CDR3 bases are TGTGCCAGCAGCTTGAGCCTCGGTACGCAGTATTTT. The variable domain in full, with the rest retrieved from reference TRBV7-3 and TRBJ2-3, is GAGVSQTPSNKVTEKGKYVELRCDPISGHTALYWYRQSLGQGPEFLIYFQGTGAADDSGLPNDRFFAVRPEGSVSTLKIQRTERGDSAVYLCASSLSLGTQYFGPGTRLTVL.

The chain couples TRBV5-1 to TRBJ2-5; 10 bases are shared with TRBD1. The V and J ends lost 2 bases and 3 bases, in that order; junction bases with no gene match: 4. From germline, CDR1 is SGHRS and CDR2 YFSETQ. This CDR3 region has 15 residues. CDR3 loop: CASSFSGTGEETQYF. As DNA, the CDR3 is TGCGCCAGCAGCTTCTCTGGGACAGGGGAAGAGACCCAGTACTTC.

V gene TRBV2 combines with J gene TRBJ1-1; D remains unclear. The CDR3 extends over 13 amino acids. V shed 3 bases and J shed 4 bases, with 9 bases lying between them. CDR1 is SNHLY, CDR2 FYNNEI, per germline. CDR3: CASSEELPTEAFF. Written as DNA, the CDR3 is TGTGCCAGCAGTGAGGAACTACCCACTGAAGCTTTCTTT.

The rearrangement uses TRBV27 and TRBJ2-7, with D possibly being TRBD2 (6 bases). Between the trimmed V and J ends, which lost 5 bases and 1 base, there was a span of 18 bases. This CDR3 has 16 residues. Per the germline V gene, CDR1 is MNHEY and CDR2 is SMNVEV (reference sequence). This CDR3 reads CASSGGFGGVSYEQYF. CDR3 DNA: TGTGCCAGCAGTGGGGGATTTGGAGGGGTTTCCTACGAGCAGTACTTC.

The chain combines TRBV30 with TRBJ2-3; 7 positions match TRBD2. This CDR3 region has 15 residues. With V trimmed by 0 bases and J by 1 base, 4 bases remained unmatched. Germline V gives CDR1 GTSNPN, CDR2 SVGIG (reference sequence). The CDR3 loop reads CAWSVRLAGTDTQYF. In nucleotides, the CDR3 is TGTGCCTGGAGTGTTAGACTAGCCGGCACAGATACGCAGTATTTT.

The chain is built from TRBV7-9 and TRBJ2-1; D uncertain. CDR3 size: 11 residues. Germline V gene data show CDR1 as SEHNR and CDR2 as FQNEAQ (reference sequence). Trimming shortened V by 3 bases and J by 8 bases, and 5 bases separated the two germline ends. The CDR3 nucleotides are TGTGCCAGCAGCTTTCTAGATGAGCAGTTCTTC. Protein product: CASSFLDEQFF.

The chain joins TRBV19 to TRBJ1-1; no clear D. The germline V gene encodes CDR1 LNHDA and CDR2 SQIVND (reference sequence). Trimming stripped 2 bases from V and 1 base from J, with 2 bases between. The CDR3 contains 12 residues. CDR3 coding DNA: TGTGCCAGTAGTATACAGAACACTGAAGCTTTCTTT. Amino acid sequence: CASSIQNTEAFF.

The rearrangement uses TRBV2 and TRBJ1-1, with D perhaps TRBD1 (5 bases). Germline V lookup: CDR1 SNHLY, CDR2 FYNNEI. The CDR3 runs to 10 residues. CDR3 loop: CGSAAGEAFF. In DNA form, the CDR3 reads TGTGGAAGTGCGGCAGGGGAAGCTTTCTTT. The whole variable domain, filled in from reference TRBV2 and TRBJ1-1, reads EPEVTQTPSHQVTQMGQEVILRCVPISNHLYFYWYRQILGQKVEFLVSFYNNEISEKSEIFDDQFSVERPDGSNFTLKIRSTKLEDSAMYFCGSAAGEAFFGQGTRLTVV.

This clone occurred once. The chain combines TRBV2 with TRBJ2-7, with 10 nucleotides matching TRBD2. V lost 7 bases, J lost 2 bases, and 5 bases stayed unmatched. Germline CDR1 and CDR2: SNHLY and FYNNEI. The CDR3 contains 14 residues. The CDR3: CASTVTSGTYEQYF. The CDR3 region has the DNA TGTGCCAGCACTGTAACTAGCGGGACCTACGAGCAGTACTTC.

This CDR3 reads CASSFSTNYGYTF. The CDR3 DNA reads as TGTGCCAGTAGTTTCAGTACTAACTATGGCTACACCTTC. The chain links TRBV19 to TRBJ1-2, with no clear D. Deletions cut 5 bases from V and 0 bases from J, with 7 bases between. Germline CDR1 and CDR2: LNHDA and SQIVND (reference sequence). The CDR3 is 13 residues long.

The genes are TRBV9 and TRBJ2-2; 7 bases agree with TRBD2. The germline V gene has CDR1 SGDLS and CDR2 YYNGEE. V gave up 0 bases and J gave up 6 bases; unmatched junction bases: 8. This CDR3 is 16 amino acids long. Here the CDR3 reads CASSVDGGGLAGELFF. CDR3 nucleotides: TGTGCCAGCAGCGTAGATGGGGGAGGGCTGGCCGGGGAGCTGTTTTTT.

The V and J genes are TRBV7-6 and TRBJ2-7; 9 positions match TRBD2. The CDR3 contains 15 residues. Germline CDR1 and CDR2: SGHVS and FNYEAQ. Trimming at V came to 0 bases and at J to 3 bases, leaving 3 bases not matched to a gene. CDR3 protein: CASSLASGSGYEQYF. DNA for the CDR3: TGTGCCAGCAGCTTAGCTAGCGGGAGTGGCTACGAGCAGTACTTC.

This chain connects TRBV6-5 to TRBJ1-5, with D possibly TRBD1 on 5 matching bases. CDR3 length: 15 residues. V was clipped by 6 bases and J by 1 base, with 13 bases between them. The germline CDR1 and CDR2 sequences are MNHEY and SVGAGI. The CDR3 region has the DNA TGTGCCAGCAGCTCGACAGAAGCCAGCAATCAGCCCCAGCATTTT. Protein: CASSSTEASNQPQHF.

The chain carries TRBV13 and TRBJ2-1; possible D gene TRBD2, 6 bases. Germline V gene sequence: CDR1 PRHDT, CDR2 FYEKMQ (reference sequence). This CDR3 comprises 15 residues. V was trimmed by 6 bases and J by 6 bases, leaving 18 bases between them. The CDR3 is CASRTRGRGGNEQFF. The CDR3 nucleotides are TGTGCCAGCAGAACCCGGGGTCGGGGAGGCAATGAGCAGTTCTTC. The whole variable domain, filled in from reference TRBV13 and TRBJ2-1, reads AAGVIQSPRHLIKEKRETATLKCYPIPRHDTVYWYQQGPGQDPQFLISFYEKMQSDKGSIPDRFSAQQFSDYHSELNMSSLELGDSALYFCASRTRGRGGNEQFFGPGTRLTVL.